This TCR beta chain was found in a study of T cells in narcolepsy. The method was immunoSEQ multiplex PCR; TCRdb's version includes in-frame clones alone and lacks a portion of them. The profile covers tens of thousands of clones, with about 80% appearing a single time and about 3.4% taken by the ten largest. CDR1 LNHDA and CDR2 SQIVND come from the germline V gene (reference sequence). Trimming at V came to 4 bases and at J to 0 bases, leaving 6 bases not matched to a gene. The CDR3 runs 16 residues. The chain links TRBV19 to TRBJ1-3, with 7 bases aligning to TRBD1. This receptor was taken from a human donor with narcolepsy. Sequenced: CD45RA- memory CD4+ T cells from PBMCs. The CDR3 coding sequence is TGTGCCAGTAGTAACCTACAGGGGATCTCTGGAAACACCATATATTTT. The encoded protein is CASSNLQGISGNTIYF.